This T cell receptor (beta chain) was observed in a study of T cell responses to AZD1222 COVID-19 vaccine. Study-level points and caveats: Among the donors, most were white British and more were female, and clonal diversity was possibly underestimated.

The CDR3 extends over 13 amino acids. Trimming stripped 0 bases from V and 9 bases from J, with 9 bases between. The germline V gene encodes CDR1 LGHNA and CDR2 YNFKEQ. A note on this clone: Its antigen is unknown.

Sequencing used immunoSEQ multiplex PCR; TCRdb keeps in-frame clones, though not all of them. Among roughly 120,000 clones listed, roughly nine tenths were seen once. This chain uses TRBV4-2 with TRBJ1-5; D not certain. The specimen was peripheral blood, collected on day 0 of AZD1222 vaccination. This sequence was found in an adult in good health. Written as DNA, the CDR3 is TGTGCCAGCAGCCAAGATTCTCTGGGGCCCCAGCATTTT. Translation: CASSQDSLGPQHF.